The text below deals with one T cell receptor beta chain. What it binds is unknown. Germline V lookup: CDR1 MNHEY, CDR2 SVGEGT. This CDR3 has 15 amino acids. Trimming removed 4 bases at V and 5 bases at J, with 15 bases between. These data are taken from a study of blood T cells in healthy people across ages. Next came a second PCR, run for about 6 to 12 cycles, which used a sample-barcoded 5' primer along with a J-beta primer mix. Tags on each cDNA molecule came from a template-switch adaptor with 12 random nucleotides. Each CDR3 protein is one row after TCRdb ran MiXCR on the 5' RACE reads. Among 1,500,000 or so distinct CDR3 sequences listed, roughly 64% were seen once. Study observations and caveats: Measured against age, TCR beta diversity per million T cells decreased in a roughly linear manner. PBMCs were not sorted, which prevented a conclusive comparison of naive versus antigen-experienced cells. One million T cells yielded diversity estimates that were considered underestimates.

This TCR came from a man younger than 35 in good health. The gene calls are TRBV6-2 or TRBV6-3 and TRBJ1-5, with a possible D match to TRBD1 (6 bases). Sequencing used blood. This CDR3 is CASSSIGGFDQPQHF. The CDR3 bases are TGTGCCAGCAGTTCGATAGGGGGATTTGATCAGCCCCAGCATTTT.